This passage covers 13 T cell receptor beta chains from one sample sequenced in a study of blood T cells in healthy people across ages. Through a sample-barcoded 5' primer and a J-beta primer mix, a second PCR was run for roughly 7 to 11 cycles. TCRdb re-analysed the 5' RACE reads in MiXCR, keeping a single row per CDR3 protein. The data hold 550,000 to 800,000 distinct CDR3 sequences, with less than 40% observed a single time. Sequenced: blood. Receptor source: a woman of 80 years or more in good health.

The V and J genes are TRBV7-8 and TRBJ1-1; TRBD1 aligns across 7 bases. The germline V gene has CDR1 SGHVS and CDR2 FQNEAQ. Trimming took 4 bases from V and 0 from J; bases not matched to a gene: 8. The CDR3 contains 16 residues. CDR3 residues: CASSSDRMDVNTEAFF. In nucleotides, the CDR3 is TGTGCCAGCAGCTCGGACAGGATGGATGTGAACACTGAAGCTTTCTTT.

In its sample, this clonotype was seen many times. The gene calls are TRBV3-1 and TRBJ2-7; D is unresolved. CDR1 LGHDT and CDR2 YNNKEL come from the germline V gene (reference sequence). The CDR3 loop spans 13 amino acids. Trimming stripped 0 bases from V and 5 bases from J, with 8 bases between. The CDR3 is CASSQDQNDEQYF. The CDR3, as DNA: TGTGCCAGCAGCCAAGACCAGAATGACGAGCAGTACTTC.

Regarding this clonotype: An end of the junction differs from the germline gene, which may be a read error. The J gene is TRBJ1-5, the V gene TRBV20-1; D is ambiguous. CDR3 size: 14 residues. Germline V CDR1 and CDR2: DFQATT, SNEGSKA (reference sequence). The CDR3: CSAKQTHSNQPRHF. In DNA, the CDR3 is TGCAGTGCCAAGCAGACGCATAGCAATCAGCCCCGGCATTTT.

This clonotype was found a few times. The rearrangement uses TRBV7-2 and TRBJ1-5; no firm D call. Germline lookup yields CDR1 SGHTA and CDR2 FQGNSA. There are 13 residues in the CDR3. V lost 7 bases to trimming and J lost 3 bases, with 10 bases between them. The CDR3 region is CASTEGFNQPQHF. The CDR3 region has the DNA TGTGCCAGCACCGAGGGTTTCAATCAGCCCCAGCATTTT.

This clonotype was picked up many times. This rearrangement joins TRBV6-2 or TRBV6-3 to TRBJ2-7, with no clear D. The V gene lost 0 bases and the J gene lost 2 bases, with 5 bases spanning the gap. The germline gives CDR1 MNHEY, CDR2 SVGEGT. The CDR3 is made up of 13 amino acids. CDR3 region: CASSYSPPYEQYF. CDR3 DNA sequence: TGTGCCAGCAGTTACTCTCCCCCCTACGAGCAGTACTTC.

This clonotype has a handful of counts. The chain has TRBV12-3 or TRBV12-4 and TRBJ2-2; maybe TRBD1 (7 bases). V was pared by 4 bases and J by 6 bases, with 18 bases between. This CDR3 has 16 residues. The CDR3 bases are TGTGCCAGCAGTTCTACTCAGGGGGGATATGCCGGGGAGCTGTTTTTT. Encoded protein: CASSSTQGGYAGELFF.

This chain uses TRBV2 with TRBJ2-5; 9 bases match TRBD1. V trimming: 6 bases; J trimming: 2 bases; junction bases outside the gene matches: 4. Germline V gene data show CDR1 as SNHLY and CDR2 as FYNNEI. The CDR3 runs 14 residues. CDR3 amino acids: CASRDGTGQETQYF. The CDR3 coding sequence is TGTGCCAGCAGAGACGGGACAGGGCAAGAGACCCAGTACTTC.

By its share, this clonotype is medium-sized. The chain is built from TRBV9 and TRBJ2-1, with TRBD2 matching over 13 bases. V lost 4 bases to trimming and J lost 5 bases; unmatched junction nucleotides: 6. Germline V gene lookup returns CDR1 SGDLS and CDR2 YYNGEE. The CDR3 length is 16 residues. The CDR3, as DNA: TGTGCCAGCAGCACCCGGACTAGCGGGGGCAACAATGAGCAGTTCTTC. It specifies CASSTRTSGGNNEQFF.

This clonotype was seen repeatedly, ten times or more. The chain's CDR3 is CSVSGTPGVRWDEQYF. The CDR3 nucleotides read TGCAGCGTATCCGGGACCCCAGGGGTAAGGTGGGACGAGCAGTACTTC. The V gene is TRBV29-1, the J gene TRBJ2-5; the D gene is possibly TRBD1 (6 bases). Near its end, the DNA agrees better with TRBJ2-7, so the J call may be wrong. Germline loops: CDR1 SQVTM, CDR2 ANQGSEA. CDR3 size: 16 residues.

This clonotype was observed a few times. As DNA, the CDR3 is TGCGCCAGCAGCCCAAAAAGGACTAGCGGGAGGGCCCCAGTTACGCAGTATTTT. Its translation is CASSPKRTSGRAPVTQYF. The chain is built from TRBV5-1 and TRBJ2-3; 15 bases are shared with TRBD2. The germline CDR1 and CDR2 sequences are SGHRS and YFSETQ. V gave up 4 bases and J gave up 8 bases; unmatched junction bases: 14. CDR3 length equals 18 residues.

This clonotype was seen more than once but under ten times. The chain uses TRBV2 and TRBJ2-7; D tentatively fits TRBD1 or TRBD2 (5 bases each). The CDR3 is made up of 13 amino acids. Per germline, CDR1 SNHLY and CDR2 FYNNEI. Trimming removed 9 bases from V and 0 bases from J, with 12 bases in between. DNA for the CDR3: TGTGCCAGGGGGACGGGTAGCTCCTACGAGCAGTACTTC. This sequence encodes CARGTGSSYEQYF.

This clonotype was observed a single time. J is TRBJ2-7 and V is TRBV7-2, with TRBD1 matching over 8 bases. CDR1 SGHTA and CDR2 FQGNSA come from the germline V gene. V lost 0 bases, J lost 5 bases, and 9 bases stayed unmatched. This CDR3 is built from 16 residues. For the CDR3, the DNA is TGTGCCAGCAGCTTAGCGGGCGCAGGGGGCTTCAACGAGCAGTACTTC. Protein: CASSLAGAGGFNEQYF.

This clonotype has at least ten counts. The rearrangement joins TRBV7-9 to TRBJ2-6, with TRBD1 identical over 10 bases. The CDR3 sequence is 17 residues long. Per the germline V gene, CDR1 is SEHNR and CDR2 is FQNEAQ (reference sequence). The V segment lost 5 bases and the J segment 4 bases; nucleotides outside the gene matches: 8. In nucleotides, the CDR3 is TGTGCCAGCAGCCCAGGGGACAGGGGTTTCGGGGCCAACGTCCTGACTTTC. It is translated as CASSPGDRGFGANVLTF.